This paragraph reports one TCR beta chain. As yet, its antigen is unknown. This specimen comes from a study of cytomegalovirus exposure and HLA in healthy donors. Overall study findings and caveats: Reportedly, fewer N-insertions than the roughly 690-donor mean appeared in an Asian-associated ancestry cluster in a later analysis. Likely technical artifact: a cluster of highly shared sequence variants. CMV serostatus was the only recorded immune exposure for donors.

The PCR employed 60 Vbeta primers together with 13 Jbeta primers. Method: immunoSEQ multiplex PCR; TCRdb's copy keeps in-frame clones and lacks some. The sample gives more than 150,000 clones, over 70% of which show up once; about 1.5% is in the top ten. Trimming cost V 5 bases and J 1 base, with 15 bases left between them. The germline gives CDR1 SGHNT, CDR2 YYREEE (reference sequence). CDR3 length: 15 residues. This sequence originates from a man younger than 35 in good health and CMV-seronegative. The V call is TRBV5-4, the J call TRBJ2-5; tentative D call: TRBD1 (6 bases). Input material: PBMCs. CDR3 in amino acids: CASRSVGQSQETQYF. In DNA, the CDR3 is TGTGCCAGCAGATCCGTGGGACAATCCCAAGAGACCCAGTACTTC.